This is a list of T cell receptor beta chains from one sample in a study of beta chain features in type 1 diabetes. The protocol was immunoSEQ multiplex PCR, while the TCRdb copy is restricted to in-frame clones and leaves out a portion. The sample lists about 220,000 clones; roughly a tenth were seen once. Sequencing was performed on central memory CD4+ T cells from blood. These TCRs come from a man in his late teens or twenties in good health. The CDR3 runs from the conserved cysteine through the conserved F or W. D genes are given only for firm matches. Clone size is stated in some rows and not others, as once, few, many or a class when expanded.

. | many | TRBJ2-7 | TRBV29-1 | TGCAGCGTTGCAGAATACTACGAGCAGTACTTC | CSVAEYYEQYF
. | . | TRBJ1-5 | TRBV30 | TGTGCCTGGAGTCACCATAAGGACAGAATAAATCAGCCCCAGCATTTT | CAWSHHKDRINQPQHF
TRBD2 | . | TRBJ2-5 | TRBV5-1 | TGCGCCAGCAGCCGTGGACTAGCGGGACAAGAGACCCAGTACTTC | CASSRGLAGQETQYF
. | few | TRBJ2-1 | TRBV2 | TGTGCCAGCAGCGAATACAATGAGCAGTTCTTC | CASSEYNEQFF
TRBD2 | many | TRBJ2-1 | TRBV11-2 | TGTGCCAGCAGCCCCTCCCTACTAGCGGGAGACTACAATGAGCAGTTCTTC | CASSPSLLAGDYNEQFF
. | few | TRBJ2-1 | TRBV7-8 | TGTGCCAGCAGCTTCAGGCAGGGTGGATCCTACAATGAGCAGTTCTTC | CASSFRQGGSYNEQFF
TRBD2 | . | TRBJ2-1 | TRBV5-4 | TGTGCCAGCAGCTTGGAGCGCGGGAGGGCCGTTGAGCAGTTCTTC | CASSLERGRAVEQFF
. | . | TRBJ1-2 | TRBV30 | TGTGCCTGGAGTGTAAGGGATGGCTACACCTTC | CAWSVRDGYTF
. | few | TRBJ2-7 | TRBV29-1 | TGCAGCGGAAACTCCTACGAGCAGTACTTC | CSGNSYEQYF
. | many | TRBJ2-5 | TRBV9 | TGTGCCAGCAGCCGGGCAATGCAAGAGACCCAGTACTTC | CASSRAMQETQYF
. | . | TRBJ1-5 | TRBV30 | TGTGCCTGGAGTTATAGGGCGGAGAGGGGTGGCAATCAGCCCCAGCATTTT | CAWSYRAERGGNQPQHF
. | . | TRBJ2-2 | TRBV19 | TGTGCCAGTAGTAGCAGGGCCTTCAACACCGGGGAGCTGTTTTTT | CASSSRAFNTGELFF
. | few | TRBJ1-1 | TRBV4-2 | TGTGCCAGCAGCTTGGGACCGGACACTGAAGCTTTCTTT | CASSLGPDTEAFF
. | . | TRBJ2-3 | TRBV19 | TGTGCCAGTAACGACGGAATCACAGATACGCAGTATTTT | CASNDGITDTQYF
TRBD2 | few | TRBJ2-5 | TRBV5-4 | TGTGCCAGCACCCAGGCGGGCGGGAGGGCCAGGGAGACCCAGTACTTC | CASTQAGGRARETQYF
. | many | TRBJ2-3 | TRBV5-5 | TGTGCCAGCAGCTCTCTTTCTAGCACAGATACGCAGTATTTT | CASSSLSSTDTQYF
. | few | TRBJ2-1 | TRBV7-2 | TGTGCCAGCAGCTTAACAGGAAAGATTTACAATGAGCAGTTCTTC | CASSLTGKIYNEQFF
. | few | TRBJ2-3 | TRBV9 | TGTGCCAGCAGCGTAGGACAGCTCTCCACAGATACGCAGTATTTT | CASSVGQLSTDTQYF
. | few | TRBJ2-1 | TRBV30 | TGTGCCTGGAGTGAGGGACAAATTAGCAATGAGCAGTTCTTC | CAWSEGQISNEQFF
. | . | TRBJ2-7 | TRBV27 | TGTGCCAGCAGTAGACGGGACCCACGGCTGGACGAGCAGTACTTC | CASSRRDPRLDEQYF
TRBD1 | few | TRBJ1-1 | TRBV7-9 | TGTGCCAGCAGCTCCGGACAGGGTTTGGACACTGAAGCTTTCTTT | CASSSGQGLDTEAFF
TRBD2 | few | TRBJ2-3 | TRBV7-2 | TGTGCCAGCAGCTTGTTCCTAGCGGGAGGGACAGATACGCAGTATTTT | CASSLFLAGGTDTQYF
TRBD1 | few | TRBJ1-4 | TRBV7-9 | TGTGCCAGCAGCCCGACAGGGATTAGTGAAAAACTGTTTTTT | CASSPTGISEKLFF
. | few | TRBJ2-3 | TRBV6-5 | TGTGCCAGCAGTTACTCGATTAGCGGCACAGATACGCAGTATTTT | CASSYSISGTDTQYF